This T cell receptor (beta chain) was observed in a study of CD8 T cells in Susac syndrome. Study findings and constraints: The CD4+ T cell repertoire of patients with Susac syndrome showed no detectable clonal expansion.

From germline, CDR1 is SGDLS and CDR2 YYNGEE. Trimming removed 3 bases at V and 2 bases at J, with 15 bases between. This CDR3 contains 15 residues. As to this clonotype: The antigen is undetermined.

An input of roughly 0.5 to 1 ug of RNA was subjected to reverse transcription using random hexamers. Amplification of TCR beta CDR3 by immunoSEQ multiplex PCR spanned 54 Vbeta and 13 Jbeta. Using its own MiXCR run on the immunoSEQ multiplex PCR reads, TCRdb lists one record per CDR3 protein. The table has over 100,000 distinct CDR3 sequences, under 96% seen once. The J gene is TRBJ2-7, the V gene TRBV9; tentative D call: TRBD2 (6 bases). This clonotype was sampled from a human donor with Susac syndrome. What was sequenced was CD4+ T cells from PBMCs. The CDR3 is CASSAGTLAPYEQYF. CDR3 nucleotides: TGTGCCAGCAGCGCCGGGACTTTAGCCCCCTACGAGCAGTACTTC.